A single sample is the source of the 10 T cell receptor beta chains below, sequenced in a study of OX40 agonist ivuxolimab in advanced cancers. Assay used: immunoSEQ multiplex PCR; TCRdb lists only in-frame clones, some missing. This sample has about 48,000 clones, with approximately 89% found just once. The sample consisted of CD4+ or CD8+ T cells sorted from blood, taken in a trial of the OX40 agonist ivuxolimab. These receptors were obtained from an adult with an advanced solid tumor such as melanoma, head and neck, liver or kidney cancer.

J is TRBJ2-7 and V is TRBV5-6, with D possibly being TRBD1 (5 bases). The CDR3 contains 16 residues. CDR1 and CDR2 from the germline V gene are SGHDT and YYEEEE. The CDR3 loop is CASSSAGADSSYGQYV. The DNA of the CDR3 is TGTGCCAGCAGCTCCGCAGGAGCAGACAGCTCTTACGGGCAGTACGTC.

The CDR3 nucleotides are TGTGCCAGCAGCAGCCGGCAGGGTCCGGACTATGGCTACACCTTC. Translated: CASSSRQGPDYGYTF. The chain employs TRBV5-6 and TRBJ1-2; D is perhaps TRBD1 (5 bases). The V end was cut by 4 bases, the J end by 3 bases, with 16 bases between. The CDR3 is made up of 15 amino acids. Germline V CDR1 and CDR2: SGHDT, YYEEEE.

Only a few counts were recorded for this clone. The CDR3 coding sequence is TGCGCCAGCAGCTTGCGGACTCTTGGAGTGGAGACCCAGTACTTC. Its protein product is CASSLRTLGVETQYF. The rearrangement joins TRBV5-1 to TRBJ2-5, with a weak D call TRBD2 (5 bases). Germline CDR1 SGHRS, CDR2 YFSETQ. Trimming stripped 1 base from V and 5 bases from J, with 15 bases between. This CDR3 spans 15 amino acids.

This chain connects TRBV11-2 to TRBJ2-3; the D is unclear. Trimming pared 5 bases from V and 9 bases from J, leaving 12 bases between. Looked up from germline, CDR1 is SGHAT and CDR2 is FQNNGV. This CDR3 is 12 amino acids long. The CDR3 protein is CASSPSVATQYF. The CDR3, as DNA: TGTGCCAGCAGCCCTAGTGTAGCCACGCAGTATTTT.

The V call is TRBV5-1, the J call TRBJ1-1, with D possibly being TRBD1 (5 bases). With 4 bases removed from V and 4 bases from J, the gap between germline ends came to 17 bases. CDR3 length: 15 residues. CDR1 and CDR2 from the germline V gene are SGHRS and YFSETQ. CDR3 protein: CASSTEGRGVTEAFF. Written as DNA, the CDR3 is TGCGCCAGCAGCACCGAGGGGAGGGGTGTCACTGAAGCTTTCTTT.

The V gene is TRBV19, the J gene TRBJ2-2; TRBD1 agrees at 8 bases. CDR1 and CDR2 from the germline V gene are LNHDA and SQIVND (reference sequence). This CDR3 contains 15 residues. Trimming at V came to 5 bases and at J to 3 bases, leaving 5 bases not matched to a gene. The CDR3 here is CASSGQGGHTGELFF. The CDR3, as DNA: TGTGCCAGTAGTGGACAGGGTGGGCACACCGGGGAGCTGTTTTTT.

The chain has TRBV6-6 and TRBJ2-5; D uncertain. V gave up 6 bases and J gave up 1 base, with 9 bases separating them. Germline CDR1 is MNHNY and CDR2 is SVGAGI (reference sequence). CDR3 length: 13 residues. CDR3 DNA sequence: TGTGCCAGCAGCCCGAGACCCCAAGAGACCCAGTACTTC. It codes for CASSPRPQETQYF.

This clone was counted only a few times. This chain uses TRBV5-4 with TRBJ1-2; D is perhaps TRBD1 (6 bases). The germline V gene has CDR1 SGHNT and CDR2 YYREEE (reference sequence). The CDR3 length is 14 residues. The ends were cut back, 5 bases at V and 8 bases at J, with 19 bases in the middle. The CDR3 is CASRARMGAVGYTF. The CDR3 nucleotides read TGTGCCAGCAGGGCTCGAATGGGGGCTGTGGGCTACACCTTC.

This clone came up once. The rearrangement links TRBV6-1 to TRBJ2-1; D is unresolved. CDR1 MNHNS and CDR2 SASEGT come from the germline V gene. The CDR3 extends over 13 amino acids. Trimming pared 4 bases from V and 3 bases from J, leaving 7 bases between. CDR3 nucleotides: TGTGCCAGCAGTGCCTGGATCTACAATGAGCAGTTCTTC. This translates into CASSAWIYNEQFF.

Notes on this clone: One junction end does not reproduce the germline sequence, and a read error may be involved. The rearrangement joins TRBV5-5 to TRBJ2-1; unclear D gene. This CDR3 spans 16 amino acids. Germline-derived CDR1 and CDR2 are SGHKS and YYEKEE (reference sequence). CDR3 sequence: CASTPRGESSHNEQFF. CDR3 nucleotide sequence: TGTGCCAGCACCCCACGCGGAGAGTCCTCCCACAATGAGCAGTTCTTC.